A single sample gave rise to the 20 T cell receptor beta chains below, sequenced in a study of T-cell reconstitution after alpha-beta-depleted transplantation in children. Preparation of the TCRbeta library involved a method that used unique molecular identifiers. TCRdb ran MiXCR on the PCR reads and lists one entry per CDR3 protein. Of 450,000 to 700,000 distinct CDR3 sequences in the sample, 27% were seen once. The source material was PBMCs, sampled before TCRalphabeta/CD19-depleted stem cell transplant. The receptors were sampled from a boy under two years old with Wiskott-Aldrich syndrome, due to receive a stem cell transplant.

The chain couples TRBV3-1 to TRBJ2-1, with TRBD1 as a possible D gene (6 bases). CDR1 LGHDT and CDR2 YNNKEL come from the germline V gene (reference sequence). Deletions cut 3 bases from V and 5 bases from J, with 11 bases between. The CDR3 runs to 14 residues. The CDR3 loop reads CASSQDWGHNEQFF. The CDR3 DNA follows: TGTGCCAGCAGCCAGGATTGGGGGCACAATGAGCAGTTCTTC.

This chain joins TRBV5-5 and TRBJ1-4; 9 bases line up with TRBD1. The CDR3 runs to 15 residues. Germline-derived CDR1 and CDR2 are SGHKS and YYEKEE (reference sequence). With V trimmed by 3 bases and J by 8 bases, 8 bases remained unmatched. This CDR3 is CASSSSGTGREKLFF. The CDR3 DNA reads TGTGCCAGCAGCTCCTCCGGGACAGGGAGAGAAAAACTGTTTTTT.

This clonotype has just a few counts. This chain connects TRBV10-3 to TRBJ2-3; TRBD1 might be the D (5 bases). V was shortened by 7 bases and J by 2 bases, with 16 bases between the two germline ends. This CDR3 is 15 amino acids long. Germline CDR1 ENHRY, CDR2 SYGVKD. The CDR3 DNA is TGTGCCATCAACGGAGTACAGGAAAACACAGATACGCAGTATTTT. This translates into CAINGVQENTDTQYF.

This rearrangement joins TRBV29-1 to TRBJ2-1, with unresolved D. V was clipped by 6 bases and J by 4 bases, with 16 bases between them. Germline CDR1 is SQVTM and CDR2 is ANQGSEA. There are 14 residues in the CDR3. The CDR3 loop is CSVLRGVLYNEQFF. CDR3 DNA: TGCAGCGTCCTCCGTGGCGTCCTTTACAATGAGCAGTTCTTC.

The chain recombines TRBV30 with TRBJ1-3; unclear D gene. Trimming removed 8 bases at V and 0 bases at J, with 14 bases between. Germline CDR1 is GTSNPN and CDR2 is SVGIG (reference sequence). This CDR3 comprises 14 residues. The chain's CDR3 is CAGPSDRSGNTIYF. For the CDR3, the DNA is TGTGCCGGGCCCTCAGATCGCTCTGGAAACACCATATATTTT.

DNA for the CDR3: TGTGCCAGCTCTTTTGCAGAGGGCAGGGGAGAGCAGTACTTC. Residues: CASSFAEGRGEQYF. The chain is built from TRBV7-6 and TRBJ2-7, with a possible D match to TRBD1 (6 bases). From germline, CDR1 is SGHVS and CDR2 FNYEAQ. Trimming removed 8 bases from V and 7 bases from J, with 21 bases in between. The CDR3 has 14 residues.

This clonotype was counted a single time. The V gene is TRBV7-6, the J gene TRBJ2-1; TRBD2 agrees at 7 bases. This CDR3 region has 14 residues. From germline, CDR1 is SGHVS and CDR2 FNYEAQ. J was trimmed by 8 bases and V by 5 bases; bases with no gene match: 9. CDR3 region: CASSARGAGDEQFF. DNA for the CDR3: TGTGCCAGCAGCGCCCGCGGGGCGGGAGATGAGCAGTTCTTC.

The chain recombines TRBV7-9 with TRBJ2-1, with 9 nucleotides matching TRBD1. This CDR3 contains 14 residues. The germline CDR1 and CDR2 sequences are SEHNR and FQNEAQ (reference sequence). J was trimmed by 4 bases and V by 8 bases; bases with no gene match: 6. Here the CDR3 reads CASGTGTGYNEQFF. Written as DNA, the CDR3 is TGTGCCAGCGGAACCGGGACAGGGTACAATGAGCAGTTCTTC.

This clonotype turned up a few times. The gene calls are TRBV5-1 and TRBJ2-7, with a weak D call TRBD1 (7 bases). This CDR3 is 16 amino acids long. Germline-derived CDR1 and CDR2 are SGHRS and YFSETQ. The V end was cut by 0 bases, the J end by 5 bases, with 18 bases between. CDR3 region: CASSLAGGGIWDEQYF. CDR3 DNA sequence: TGCGCCAGCAGCTTGGCCGGAGGGGGCATCTGGGACGAGCAGTACTTC.

This clonotype was found a few times. The genes are TRBV7-8 and TRBJ2-7, with D hard to call. V was pared by 8 bases and J by 5 bases, with 16 bases between. The CDR3 spans 13 residues. Germline V lookup: CDR1 SGHVS, CDR2 FQNEAQ. The DNA of the CDR3 is TGTGCCAGCTCCGATCCGGTCGTCGACGAGCAGTACTTC. Amino acids: CASSDPVVDEQYF.

The chain recombines TRBV10-2 with TRBJ2-1; 9 bases are shared with TRBD2. Germline CDR1 WSHSY, CDR2 SAAADI. V shed 5 bases, J shed 5 bases, and the junction held 16 bases outside the gene matches. The CDR3 loop spans 18 amino acids. As DNA, the CDR3 is TGCGCCAGCAGTTCCCACGGTGGGGCTAGCGGGGTAAACAATGAGCAGTTCTTC. Amino acid sequence: CASSSHGGASGVNNEQFF.

The chain links TRBV29-1 to TRBJ1-1, with TRBD1 matching over 8 bases. CDR1 is SQVTM and CDR2 is ANQGSEA in the germline V gene. Trimming cost V 4 bases and J 2 bases; bases outside gene matches: 3. This CDR3 comprises 13 residues. CDR3 in DNA: TGCAGCGTTGGGACAGGGTTCAACACTGAAGCTTTCTTT. As protein: CSVGTGFNTEAFF.

This clonotype was counted a few times. This rearrangement joins TRBV20-1 to TRBJ2-1, with 13 nucleotides matching TRBD2. The CDR3 runs 16 residues. Per germline, CDR1 DFQATT and CDR2 SNEGSKA (reference sequence). J was trimmed by 4 bases and V by 5 bases; bases with no gene match: 8. As DNA, the CDR3 is TGCAGTGCTCCTGGGGGACTAGCGGGGAATTACAATGAGCAGTTCTTC. Translation gives CSAPGGLAGNYNEQFF.

This clonotype was found a few times. The CDR3 sequence: CASSFEGLAGYNEQFF. In DNA, the CDR3 is TGCGCCAGCAGCTTTGAGGGACTAGCGGGCTACAATGAGCAGTTCTTC. The rearrangement links TRBV5-1 to TRBJ2-1, with 12 bases fitting TRBD2. CDR1 and CDR2 (germline): SGHRS, YFSETQ. The CDR3 consists of 16 residues. Trimming at V came to 2 bases and at J to 3 bases, leaving 3 bases not matched to a gene.

In this sample, this clonotype turned up a few times. V gene TRBV5-1 combines with J gene TRBJ1-2; D ambiguous. V was shortened by 4 bases and J by 8 bases, with 21 bases between the two germline ends. The germline gives CDR1 SGHRS, CDR2 YFSETQ. This CDR3 has 15 amino acids. The CDR3 sequence is CASSRISGLVRGYTF. The CDR3 nucleotides are TGCGCCAGCAGCCGAATTAGTGGACTTGTTAGGGGCTACACCTTC.

The sample holds a few counts of this clonotype. The CDR3: CASSEGSGRALVQETQYF. The CDR3 DNA follows: TGTGCCAGCAGTGAAGGTAGCGGGAGGGCCCTCGTGCAAGAGACCCAGTACTTC. The V call is TRBV6-1, the J call TRBJ2-5; 11 bases are shared with TRBD2. Unmatched junction bases numbered 9, after V lost 1 base and J lost 2 bases. CDR1 and CDR2 (germline): MNHNS, SASEGT. The CDR3 length is 18 residues.

This clonotype was seen a few times. The CDR3 DNA sequence: TGCGCCAGCAGCGTTGAAGGACAGGCCTACGAGCAGTACTTC. Translation gives CASSVEGQAYEQYF. The rearrangement joins TRBV5-1 to TRBJ2-7, with 7 bases identical to TRBD1. The CDR3 runs 14 residues. CDR1 and CDR2 (germline): SGHRS, YFSETQ. V was pared by 4 bases and J by 2 bases, with 6 bases of the junction left unmatched.

This clonotype was counted a few times. The chain is built from TRBV3-1 and TRBJ2-6; unclear D gene. The CDR3 covers 17 residues. V gave up 0 bases and J gave up 0 bases, with 9 bases separating them. Germline V lookup: CDR1 LGHDT, CDR2 YNNKEL (reference sequence). CDR3 in DNA: TGTGCCAGCAGCCAAGATTCGACGGCCTCTGGGGCCAACGTCCTGACTTTC. The encoded protein is CASSQDSTASGANVLTF. Combining the CDR3 with reference TRBV3-1 and TRBJ2-6 gives the whole variable domain DTAVSQTPKYLVTQMGNDKSIKCEQNLGHDTMYWYKQDSKKFLKIMFSYNNKELIINETVPNRFSPKSPDKAHLNLHINSLELGDSAVYFCASSQDSTASGANVLTFGAGSRLTVL.

This clonotype was counted between two and nine times. The gene calls are TRBV5-1 and TRBJ1-1; TRBD1 matches at 9 bases. Germline CDR1 is SGHRS and CDR2 is YFSETQ. The CDR3 runs 13 residues. V lost 4 bases and J lost 11; bases outside the gene matches: 9. CDR3 amino acids: CASSTGTGMYAFF. CDR3 sequence (DNA): TGCGCCAGCAGCACCGGGACAGGGATGTACGCTTTCTTT.

This chain connects TRBV7-9 to TRBJ1-1, with D unresolved. Germline values: CDR1 SEHNR, CDR2 FQNEAQ (reference sequence). Trimming stripped 6 bases from V and 2 bases from J, with 10 bases between. The CDR3 runs to 13 residues. CDR3 DNA: TGTGCCAGCAGAGAGTCGGTCAACACTGAAGCTTTCTTT. Protein sequence: CASRESVNTEAFF.